Following are 12 T cell receptor beta chains from one sample sequenced in a study of CD8 T cells in ankylosing spondylitis. Study-level results: Seemingly characteristic of ankylosing spondylitis blood was a TCR beta motif consisting of roughly 8 highly homologous variants.

Which antigens these TCRs recognize remains unknown. MiXCR was run by TCRdb on the 5' RACE reads, yielding one entry per CDR3 protein. Among about 540,000 distinct CDR3 sequences listed, roughly 13% were seen once. Sequencing used blood, either unsorted or a sorted T cell fraction (not recorded which). These receptor sequences come from a male donor with ankylosing spondylitis.

Remarks on this clonotype: A read error may produce the germline difference seen at one junction end. The V and J genes are TRBV7-8 and TRBJ1-4; TRBD1 matches at 8 bases. Germline CDR1 reads SGHVS; CDR2 reads FQNEAQ. The CDR3 covers 15 residues. CDR3 protein: CASSLMTGVGEKPFF. CDR3 DNA sequence: TGTGCCAGCAGCTTGATGACAGGGGTGGGGGAAAAACCGTTTTTT.

This clonotype was seen a handful of times. The V gene is TRBV14, the J gene TRBJ2-3; D is undetermined. V was pared by 2 bases and J by 7 bases, with 13 bases between. The germline CDR1 and CDR2 sequences are SGHDN and FVKESK. The CDR3 loop spans 14 amino acids. CDR3 nucleotides: TGTGCCAGCAGCCAACCCGCAGATGGGAATACGCAGTATTTT. Protein product: CASSQPADGNTQYF.

This rearrangement joins TRBV18 to TRBJ2-1; 7 nucleotides agree with TRBD2. The junction had 8 bases not matched to a gene; V was cut back by 0 bases and J by 6 bases. CDR3 length: 16 residues. From germline, CDR1 is KGHSH and CDR2 LQKENI. CDR3 in amino acids: CASSPPAPRTSNEQFF. The CDR3 DNA reads as TGTGCCAGCTCACCACCGGCGCCCCGGACTAGCAATGAGCAGTTCTTC.

This clonotype was observed a handful of times. The rearrangement joins TRBV5-4 to TRBJ1-1; D is unclear. Germline CDR1 reads SGHNT; CDR2 reads YYREEE (reference sequence). Trimming pared 2 bases from V and 5 bases from J, leaving 13 bases between. This CDR3 spans 14 amino acids. As DNA, the CDR3 is TGTGCCAGCAGCTTAGTTACGGTTAGAACTGAAGCTTTCTTT. Translating it yields CASSLVTVRTEAFF.

This clonotype was counted ten times or more. This sequence joins TRBV5-5 and TRBJ2-1; the D call may be TRBD1 or TRBD2 (5 bases each). The CDR3 contains 15 residues. V was pared by 0 bases and J by 4 bases, with 11 bases between. Germline V gene sequence: CDR1 SGHKS, CDR2 YYEKEE (reference sequence). The DNA for the CDR3 is TGTGCCAGCAGCTTGGAGGGGAGTCGGTACAATGAGCAGTTCTTC. It is translated as CASSLEGSRYNEQFF.

This clonotype occurred a few times. The chain uses TRBV2 and TRBJ2-2; TRBD2 might be the D (6 bases). The ends were cut back, 6 bases at V and 5 bases at J, with 10 bases in the middle. The CDR3 contains 13 residues. Germline V lookup: CDR1 SNHLY, CDR2 FYNNEI. DNA for the CDR3: TGTGCCAGCAGGGAGGGAGAAACCGGGGAGCTGTTTTTT. Translating it yields CASREGETGELFF.

The CDR3 reads CASSQDWGSTDTQYF. The CDR3 region has the DNA TGTGCCAGCAGCCAAGACTGGGGAAGCACAGATACGCAGTATTTT. This sequence joins TRBV14 and TRBJ2-3; D is unresolved. The CDR3 is 15 residues long. The V end was cut by 0 bases, the J end by 0 bases, with 7 bases between. The V gene's germline CDR1 is SGHDN and CDR2 FVKESK.

Many counts were recorded for this clonotype. This chain uses TRBV13 with TRBJ1-6; 9 positions match TRBD1. From germline, CDR1 is PRHDT and CDR2 FYEKMQ (reference sequence). The CDR3 totals 14 residues. Unmatched junction bases numbered 1, after V lost 3 bases and J lost 7 bases. The CDR3 DNA follows: TGTGCCAGCAGCTTCGACAGGGGGAATTCACCCCTCCACTTT. As protein: CASSFDRGNSPLHF.

This clonotype was observed a few times. The J gene is TRBJ2-5, the V gene TRBV5-1; D gene ambiguous. CDR3 length: 15 residues. Germline CDR1 SGHRS, CDR2 YFSETQ. V was clipped by 7 bases and J by 0 bases, with 16 bases between them. CDR3 nucleotides: TGCGCCAGCGCCTCAAATTCCCGGTACCAAGAGACCCAGTACTTC. Its translation is CASASNSRYQETQYF.

The V call is TRBV6-1, the J call TRBJ1-2; D perhaps matches TRBD1 (5 bases). The CDR3 has 11 residues. In germline, CDR1 is MNHNS, CDR2 SASEGT. Trimming removed 8 bases from V and 5 bases from J, with 9 bases in between. This CDR3 reads CASGTVYGYTF. The CDR3 DNA follows: TGTGCCAGCGGGACCGTTTATGGCTACACCTTC.

There are a few counts of this clonotype. The chain uses TRBV4-2 and TRBJ2-7, with TRBD2 matching over 9 bases. CDR1 is LGHNA and CDR2 is YNFKEQ in the germline V gene. This CDR3 spans 19 amino acids. Trimming cost V 1 base and J 0 bases; bases outside gene matches: 13. DNA for the CDR3: TGTGCCAGCAGCCAAGTAGATAGCGGGGGCCCCAATCACTCCTACGAGCAGTACTTC. It codes for CASSQVDSGGPNHSYEQYF.

In its sample, this clonotype was seen a few times. This chain joins TRBV10-2 and TRBJ2-2; 11 bases map to TRBD2. With V trimmed by 5 bases and J by 5 bases, 22 bases remained unmatched. The CDR3 has 21 residues. From germline, CDR1 is WSHSY and CDR2 SAAADI. The DNA for the CDR3 is TGCGCCAGCAGTCTCCCCCTTAGGGGGGTAGCGGGAGGGGTGAAAACCGGGGAGCTGTTTTTT. Protein product: CASSLPLRGVAGGVKTGELFF.